These 2 T cell receptor beta chains share one sample of origin, sequenced in a study of T-cell memory formation after mild COVID-19. Each CDR3 protein is one row after TCRdb ran MiXCR on the 5' RACE reads. Here the sample spans 450,000 or so distinct CDR3 sequences, around a quarter being singletons. The sequenced material came from PBMCs or a T cell subset sorted from them (not recorded which). Source of these receptors: an adult woman who had mild COVID-19 (a few samples of this study predate the infection). Cell type and time point are not known.

The V gene is TRBV4-2, the J gene TRBJ2-7; D is possibly TRBD1 or TRBD2 (5 bases each). From germline, CDR1 is LGHNA and CDR2 YNFKEQ. The CDR3 length is 16 residues. V lost 3 bases and J 0 bases, leaving 15 bases between the germline ends. CDR3 coding DNA: TGTGCCAGCAGCCACCCGACCGGGACGGTCTCCTACGAGCAGTACGTC. Its translation is CASSHPTGTVSYEQYV.

The gene calls are TRBV3-1 and TRBJ1-1; TRBD1 matches 9 bases. J gave up 3 bases and V 4 bases, and 3 bases lay outside the gene matches. The CDR3 loop spans 14 amino acids. The germline gives CDR1 LGHDT, CDR2 YNNKEL (reference sequence). The CDR3 reads CASSRGTGYTEAFF. The CDR3 DNA follows: TGTGCCAGCAGCCGGGGGACAGGGTACACTGAAGCTTTCTTT.